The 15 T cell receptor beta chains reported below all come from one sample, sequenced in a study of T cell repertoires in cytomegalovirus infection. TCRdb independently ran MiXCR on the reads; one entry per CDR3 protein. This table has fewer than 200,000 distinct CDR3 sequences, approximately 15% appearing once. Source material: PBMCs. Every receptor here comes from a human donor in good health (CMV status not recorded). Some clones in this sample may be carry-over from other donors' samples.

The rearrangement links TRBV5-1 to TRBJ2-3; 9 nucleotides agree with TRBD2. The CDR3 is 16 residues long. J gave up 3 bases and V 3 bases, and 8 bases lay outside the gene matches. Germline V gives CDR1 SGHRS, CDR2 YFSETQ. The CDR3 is CASSSQPGLATDTQYF. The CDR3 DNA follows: TGCGCCAGCAGCTCGCAACCGGGACTAGCTACAGATACGCAGTATTTT. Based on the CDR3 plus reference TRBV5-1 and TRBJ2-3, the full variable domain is KAGVTQTPRYLIKTRGQQVTLSCSPISGHRSVSWYQQTPGQGLQFLFEYFSETQRNKGNFPGRFSGRQFSNSRSEMNVSTLELGDSALYLCASSSQPGLATDTQYFGPGTRLTVL.

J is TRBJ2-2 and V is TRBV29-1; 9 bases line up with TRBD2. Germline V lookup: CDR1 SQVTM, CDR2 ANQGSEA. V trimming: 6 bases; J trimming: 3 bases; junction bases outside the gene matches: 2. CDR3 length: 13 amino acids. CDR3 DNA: TGCAGCGTAGCGGGGGGCGACACCGGGGAGCTGTTTTTT. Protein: CSVAGGDTGELFF.

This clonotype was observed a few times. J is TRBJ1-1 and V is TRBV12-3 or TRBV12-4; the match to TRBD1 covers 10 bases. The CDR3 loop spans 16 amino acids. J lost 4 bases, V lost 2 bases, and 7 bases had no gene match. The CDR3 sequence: CASSLRQGALSTEAFF. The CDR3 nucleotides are TGTGCCAGCAGTTTAAGACAGGGGGCGCTTAGCACTGAAGCTTTCTTT.

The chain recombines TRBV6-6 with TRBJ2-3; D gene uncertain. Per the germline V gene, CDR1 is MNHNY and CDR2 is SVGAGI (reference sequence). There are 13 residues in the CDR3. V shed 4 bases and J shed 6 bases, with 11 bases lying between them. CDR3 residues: CASSSLKQDTQYF. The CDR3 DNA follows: TGTGCCAGCAGTTCCCTTAAGCAGGATACGCAGTATTTT.

This chain's CDR3 is CASSQGTGAYEQYF. The CDR3 coding sequence is TGTGCCAGCAGCCAAGGAACGGGAGCCTACGAGCAGTACTTC. The V gene is TRBV3-1, the J gene TRBJ2-7; a weak D match, TRBD2 (6 bases). The CDR3 is 14 residues long. The germline V and J ends were trimmed by 1 base and 2 bases, with 9 bases remaining between them. Germline lookup yields CDR1 LGHDT and CDR2 YNNKEL (reference sequence).

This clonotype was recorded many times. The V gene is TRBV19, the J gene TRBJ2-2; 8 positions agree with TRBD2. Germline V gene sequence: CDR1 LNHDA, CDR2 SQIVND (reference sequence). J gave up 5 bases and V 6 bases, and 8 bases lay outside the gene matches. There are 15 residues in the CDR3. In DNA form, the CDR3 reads TGTGCCAGTAGCGCAAGCGGGAGTTGGACCGGGGAGCTGTTTTTT. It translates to CASSASGSWTGELFF.

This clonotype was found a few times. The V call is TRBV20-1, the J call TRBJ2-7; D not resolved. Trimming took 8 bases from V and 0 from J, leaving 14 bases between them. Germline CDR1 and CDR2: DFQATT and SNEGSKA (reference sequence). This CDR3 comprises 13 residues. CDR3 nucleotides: TGCAGTACCGACTTCTCCAGCTCCTACGAGCAGTACTTC. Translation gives CSTDFSSSYEQYF.

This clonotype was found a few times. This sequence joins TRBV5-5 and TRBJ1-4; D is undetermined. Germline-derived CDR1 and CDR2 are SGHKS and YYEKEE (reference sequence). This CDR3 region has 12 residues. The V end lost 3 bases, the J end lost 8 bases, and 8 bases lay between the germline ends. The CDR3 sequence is CASSSHWEKLFF. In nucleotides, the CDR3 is TGTGCCAGCAGCTCGCATTGGGAAAAACTGTTTTTT.

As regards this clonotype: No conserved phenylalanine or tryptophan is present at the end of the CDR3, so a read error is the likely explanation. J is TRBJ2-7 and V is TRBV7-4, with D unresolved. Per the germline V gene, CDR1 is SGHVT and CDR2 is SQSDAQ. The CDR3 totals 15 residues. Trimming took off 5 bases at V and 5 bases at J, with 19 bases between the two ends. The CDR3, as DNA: TGTGCCAGCAGCGAAAGGGCACAAAAACACGACGAGCAGTACCTC. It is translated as CASSERAQKHDEQYL.

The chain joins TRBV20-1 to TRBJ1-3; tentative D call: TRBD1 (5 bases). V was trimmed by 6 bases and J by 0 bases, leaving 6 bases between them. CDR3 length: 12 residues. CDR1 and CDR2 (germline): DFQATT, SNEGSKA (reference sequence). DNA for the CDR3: TGCAGTGCAGACAGCTCTGGAAACACCATATATTTT. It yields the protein CSADSSGNTIYF.

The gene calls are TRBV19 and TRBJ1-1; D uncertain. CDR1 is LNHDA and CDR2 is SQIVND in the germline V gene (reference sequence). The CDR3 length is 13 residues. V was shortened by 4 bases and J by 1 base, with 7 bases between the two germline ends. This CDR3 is CASSSLENTEAFF. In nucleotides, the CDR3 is TGTGCCAGTAGTAGTCTGGAGAACACTGAAGCTTTCTTT.

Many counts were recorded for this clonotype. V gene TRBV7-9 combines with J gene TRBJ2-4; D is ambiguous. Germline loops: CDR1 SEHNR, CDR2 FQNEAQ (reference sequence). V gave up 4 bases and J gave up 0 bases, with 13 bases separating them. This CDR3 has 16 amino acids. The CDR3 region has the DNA TGTGCCAGCAGCTCCCCCGTTCGACTAGCCAAAAACATTCAGTACTTC. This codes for CASSSPVRLAKNIQYF. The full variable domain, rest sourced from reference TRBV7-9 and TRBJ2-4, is DTGVSQNPRHKITKRGQNVTFRCDPISEHNRLYWYRQTLGQGPEFLTYFQNEAQLEKSRLLSDRFSAERPKGSFSTLEIQRTEQGDSAMYLCASSSPVRLAKNIQYFGAGTRLSVL.

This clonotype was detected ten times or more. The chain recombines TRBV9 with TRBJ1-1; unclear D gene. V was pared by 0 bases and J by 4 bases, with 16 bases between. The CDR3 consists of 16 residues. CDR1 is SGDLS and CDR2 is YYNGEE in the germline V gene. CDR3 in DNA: TGTGCCAGCAGCGTAGCGGACCATCCTTACAGCACTGAAGCTTTCTTT. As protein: CASSVADHPYSTEAFF.

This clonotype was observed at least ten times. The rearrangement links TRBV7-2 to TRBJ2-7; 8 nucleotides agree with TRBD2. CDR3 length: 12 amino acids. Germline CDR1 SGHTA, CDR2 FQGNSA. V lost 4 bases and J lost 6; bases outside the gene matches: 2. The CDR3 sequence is CASSSGLGEQYF. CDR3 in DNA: TGTGCCAGCAGCTCGGGACTAGGCGAGCAGTACTTC.

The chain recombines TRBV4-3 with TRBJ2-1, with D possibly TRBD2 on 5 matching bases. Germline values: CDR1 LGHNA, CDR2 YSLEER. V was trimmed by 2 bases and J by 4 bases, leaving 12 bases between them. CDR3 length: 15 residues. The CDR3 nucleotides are TGCGCCAGCAGCCAATTAATCTCGGGGTACAATGAGCAGTTCTTC. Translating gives CASSQLISGYNEQFF.